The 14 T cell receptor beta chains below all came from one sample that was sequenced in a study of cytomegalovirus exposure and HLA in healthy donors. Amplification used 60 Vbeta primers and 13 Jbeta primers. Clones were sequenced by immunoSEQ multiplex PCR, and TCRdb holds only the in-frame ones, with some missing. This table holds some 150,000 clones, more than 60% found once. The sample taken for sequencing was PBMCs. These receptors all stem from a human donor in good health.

The CDR3 sequence is CASSYSQGGGAEAFF. The DNA of the CDR3 is TGTGCCAGCAGTTACTCTCAGGGAGGGGGGGCTGAAGCTTTCTTT. The chain uses TRBV6-5 and TRBJ1-1; D is perhaps TRBD1 (6 bases). The CDR3 covers 15 residues. Germline V gene lookup returns CDR1 MNHEY and CDR2 SVGAGI. V was cut by 0 bases and J by 6 bases, with 14 bases left in between.

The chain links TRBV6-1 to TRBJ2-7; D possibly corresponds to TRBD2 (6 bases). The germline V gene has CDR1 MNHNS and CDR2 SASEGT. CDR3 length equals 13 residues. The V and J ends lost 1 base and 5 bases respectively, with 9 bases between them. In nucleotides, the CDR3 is TGTGCCAGCAGTGAAGGGGGGGACGACGAGCAGTACTTC. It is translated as CASSEGGDDEQYF.

In DNA, the CDR3 is TGTGCCAGCAGTGAAGGGACAGGGAAAAGGGAGCTGTTTTTT. Amino acid sequence: CASSEGTGKRELFF. The V call is TRBV2, the J call TRBJ2-2; 8 bases are shared with TRBD1. CDR1 is SNHLY and CDR2 is FYNNEI in the germline V gene. The CDR3 is 14 amino acids. V was clipped by 1 base and J by 9 bases; unmatched bases: 4.

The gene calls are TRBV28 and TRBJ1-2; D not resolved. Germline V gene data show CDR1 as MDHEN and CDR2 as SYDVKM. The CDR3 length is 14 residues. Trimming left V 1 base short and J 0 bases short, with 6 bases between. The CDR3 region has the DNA TGTGCCAGCAGTTTATCGGGTGCTAACTATGGCTACACCTTC. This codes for CASSLSGANYGYTF.

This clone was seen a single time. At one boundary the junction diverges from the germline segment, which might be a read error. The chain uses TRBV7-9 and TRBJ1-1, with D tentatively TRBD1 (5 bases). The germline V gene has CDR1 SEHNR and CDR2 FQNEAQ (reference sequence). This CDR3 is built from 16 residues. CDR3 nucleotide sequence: TGTGCCAGCAGCTTATCCCAGGGTTGGGTGAACGCTGAAGCTTTCTTT. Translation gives CASSLSQGWVNAEAFF.

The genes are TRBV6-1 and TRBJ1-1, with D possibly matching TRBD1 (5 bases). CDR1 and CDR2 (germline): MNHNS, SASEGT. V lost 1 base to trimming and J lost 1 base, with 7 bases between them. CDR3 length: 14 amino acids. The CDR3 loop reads CASSEVGPNTEAFF. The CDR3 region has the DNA TGTGCCAGCAGTGAAGTGGGGCCGAACACTGAAGCTTTCTTT.

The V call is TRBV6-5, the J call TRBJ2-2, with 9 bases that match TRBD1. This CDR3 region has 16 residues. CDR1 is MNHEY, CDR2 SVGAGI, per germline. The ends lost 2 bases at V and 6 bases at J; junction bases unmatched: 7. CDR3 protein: CASSYGDRAYSGELFF. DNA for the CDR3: TGTGCCAGCAGTTACGGGGACAGGGCTTACTCCGGGGAGCTGTTTTTT.

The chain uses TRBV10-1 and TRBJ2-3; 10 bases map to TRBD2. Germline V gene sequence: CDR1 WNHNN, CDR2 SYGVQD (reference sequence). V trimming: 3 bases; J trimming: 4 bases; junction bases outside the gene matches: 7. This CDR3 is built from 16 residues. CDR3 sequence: CASSELAGMSADTQYF. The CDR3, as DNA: TGCGCCAGCAGTGAACTAGCGGGGATGTCCGCAGATACGCAGTATTTT.

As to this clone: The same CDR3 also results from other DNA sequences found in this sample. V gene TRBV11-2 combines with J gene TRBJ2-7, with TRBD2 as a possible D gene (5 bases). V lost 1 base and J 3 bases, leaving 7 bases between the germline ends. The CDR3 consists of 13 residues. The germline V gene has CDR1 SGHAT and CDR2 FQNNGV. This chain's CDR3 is CASSLGRVYEQYF. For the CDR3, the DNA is TGTGCCAGCAGCTTAGGGCGGGTCTACGAGCAGTACTTC.

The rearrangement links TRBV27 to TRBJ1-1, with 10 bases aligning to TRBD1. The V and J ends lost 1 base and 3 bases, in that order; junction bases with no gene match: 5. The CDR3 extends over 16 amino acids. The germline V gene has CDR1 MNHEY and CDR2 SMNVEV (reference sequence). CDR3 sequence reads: CASSLYGTGADTEAFF. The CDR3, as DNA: TGTGCCAGCAGTTTATACGGGACAGGGGCGGACACTGAAGCTTTCTTT.

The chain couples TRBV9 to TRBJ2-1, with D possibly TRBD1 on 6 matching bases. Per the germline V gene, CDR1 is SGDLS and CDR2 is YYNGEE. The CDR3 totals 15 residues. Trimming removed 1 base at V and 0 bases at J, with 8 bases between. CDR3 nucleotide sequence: TGTGCCAGCAGCGTAAGGGACATCTCCTACAATGAGCAGTTCTTC. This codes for CASSVRDISYNEQFF.

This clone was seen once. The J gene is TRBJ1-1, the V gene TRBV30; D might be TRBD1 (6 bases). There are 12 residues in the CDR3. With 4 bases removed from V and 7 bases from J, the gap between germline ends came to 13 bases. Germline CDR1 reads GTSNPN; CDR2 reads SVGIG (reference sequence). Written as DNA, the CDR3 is TGTGCCTGGACCACGAGGGGGTGTGAAGCTTTCTTT. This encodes CAWTTRGCEAFF.

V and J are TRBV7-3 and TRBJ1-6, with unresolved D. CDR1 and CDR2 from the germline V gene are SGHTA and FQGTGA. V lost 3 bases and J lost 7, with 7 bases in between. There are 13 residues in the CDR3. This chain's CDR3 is CASSFVRNSPLHF. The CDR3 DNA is TGTGCCAGCAGCTTCGTGCGGAATTCACCCCTCCACTTT.

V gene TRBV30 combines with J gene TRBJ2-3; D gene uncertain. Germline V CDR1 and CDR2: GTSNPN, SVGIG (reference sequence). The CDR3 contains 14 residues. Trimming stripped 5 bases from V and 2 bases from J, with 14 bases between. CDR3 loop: CAWAADFSTDTQYF. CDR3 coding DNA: TGTGCCTGGGCCGCCGACTTCTCCACAGATACGCAGTATTTT.